This T cell receptor beta chain was obtained from a study of T-cell reconstitution after alpha-beta-depleted transplantation in children. General observations from the study: T-cell numbers and diversity one year post-transplant derived largely from freshly generated T cells. Recipient T cells and thymic progenitors that survived gave rise to the high TCRbeta diversity observed at day 60 in some patients. Alpha-beta T cells about two months after transplant reportedly derived from several hundred expanded graft clones.

This clonotype showed up many times. No antigen is known for it. Unique molecular identifiers tagged the TCRbeta library. TCRdb reprocessed the PCR reads with MiXCR, giving one entry per CDR3 protein. The sample has fewer than 550,000 distinct CDR3 sequences, about an eighth seen once. The CDR3 contains 11 residues. V was shortened by 6 bases and J by 7 bases, with 6 bases between the two germline ends. V gene TRBV12-3 or TRBV12-4 combines with J gene TRBJ2-2; D uncertain. Sample: PBMCs, mostly from graft donor cells, taken 180 days after TCRalphabeta/CD19-depleted stem cell transplant. The clonotype comes from a female patient between 2 and 15 years old who had a stem cell transplant for aplastic anemia, so the T cells may come from the graft donor. CDR3 coding DNA: TGTGCCAGCAGGGAAAACGGGGAGCTGTTTTTT. Its translation: CASRENGELFF.